Reported below is one T cell receptor beta chain. V trimming: 3 bases; J trimming: 3 bases; junction bases outside the gene matches: 5. The CDR3 sequence is 15 residues long. Looked up from germline, CDR1 is MNHEY and CDR2 is SVGEGT. Residents of under 25 US areas, aged roughly 18 to 89 years, made up the participants. Cohorts were based on clinical histories the participants reported. Up to 2 weeks before entering the study, exposed participants had met a COVID-19 case. This sample was included in a study of blood T cell repertoires in COVID-19. Authors' data handling: Estimated nucleated cell counts came from reference gene primer amplification. Method: immunoSEQ multiplex PCR; TCRdb's copy keeps in-frame clones and lacks some. V, J and clone size are taken as reported in that table, and D and trimming were inferred from the DNA itself. The sample contains roughly 200,000 clones, under 90% of which appear only once.

The origin of this receptor is a woman between 45 and 60 years old who had been exposed to COVID-19. Material for sequencing was PBMCs or T cells enriched from blood (not recorded which). The chain carries TRBV6-2 or TRBV6-3 and TRBJ2-3; 8 bases match TRBD1. This CDR3 reads CASSYRQGRTDTQYF. The CDR3 nucleotides are TGTGCCAGCAGTTATCGACAGGGGAGAACAGATACGCAGTATTTT.